The T cell receptor (beta chain) under discussion was sequenced for a study of beta chain features in type 1 diabetes. Germline values: CDR1 SQVTM, CDR2 ANQGSEA. The V and J ends lost 7 bases and 7 bases respectively, with 14 bases between them. This CDR3 spans 12 amino acids. Whole-study findings and limits: Whether HLA type influences TCRB rearrangement remained unresolved here. Shortening that was moderate but significant affected the TCRB CDR3s of Type 1 diabetes patients in all four CD4+ subsets. In type 1 diabetes patients, VDJ junctions had fewer insertions; deletions at these junctions were more frequent. cDNA sequencing could over-represent cells with high TCR expression.

Every isolated RNA sample was fully reverse transcribed, so sequencing captured expressed TCRB transcripts. Some clones are missing from TCRdb's copy, which holds only in-frame ones; the method was immunoSEQ multiplex PCR. This table has 400,000 or so clones, roughly 12% appearing once. In the case of this clone: Antigen unknown.

This sequence joins TRBV29-1 and TRBJ1-5; unclear D gene. Sequencing was performed on naive CD4+ T cells from blood. The sequence was obtained from a woman aged 18-29 years with type 1 diabetes. The CDR3 here is CSARTSGQPQHF. As DNA, the CDR3 is TGCAGCGCCAGGACGTCGGGGCAGCCCCAGCATTTT.